The entry that follows covers one T cell receptor beta chain sequence. The sample comes from a study of PD-1 blockade in mismatch repair-deficient tumors. Profiled with immunoSEQ multiplex PCR; TCRdb holds only in-frame clones, not every one. Of roughly 50,000 clones listed, around 80% are singletons. Mismatch repair deficiency was confirmed in all patients, by PCR or immunohistochemistry. Germline CDR1 is LGHNA and CDR2 is YNFKEQ. The length of the CDR3 is 16 residues. Trimming cost V 1 base and J 0 bases, with 13 bases left between them. The TCR sequence derives from an adult with mismatch repair-deficient cancer. Sequences were derived from peripheral blood, sampled 4 weeks after starting pembrolizumab. The V gene is TRBV4-2, the J gene TRBJ2-7; D gene ambiguous. The CDR3: CASSQVGAVSSYEQYF. As DNA, the CDR3 is TGTGCCAGCAGCCAAGTTGGAGCCGTAAGCTCCTACGAGCAGTACTTC.